These T cell receptor beta chains were read from a single sample in a study of T-cell memory formation after mild COVID-19. One entry per CDR3 protein results from TCRdb running MiXCR on the 5' RACE reads. This sample has hundreds of thousands of distinct CDR3 sequences; roughly 22% occur once, and the top ten carry roughly an eighth. Sequenced sample: PBMCs or a T cell subset sorted from them (not recorded which). These receptors were obtained from an adult woman who had mild COVID-19 (a few samples of this study predate the infection). Cell type and time point are not known. CDR3s include the opening cysteine and the closing phenylalanine or tryptophan. The D gene is left open where the match is weak. Part of the rows lack a size; the others show once, few, many or a class for expanded clones.

j_gene,v_gene,d_gene,abundance,CDR3nt,CDR3aa
TRBJ2-3,TRBV20-1,TRBD2,.,TGCAGTGCTCCACCTACTAGCGGGGGGCCAATTAGCACAGATACGCAGTATTTT,CSAPPTSGGPISTDTQYF
TRBJ2-1,TRBV2,.,.,TGTGCCAGCGGTGTACGGGAGACCCTCGTCTACAATGAGCAGTTCTTC,CASGVRETLVYNEQFF
TRBJ2-2,TRBV6-2/TRBV6-3,.,.,TGTGCCACCGATAATCAGACAGGAGCGCTGAACACCGGGGAGCTGTTTTTT,CATDNQTGALNTGELFF
TRBJ2-2,TRBV6-5,TRBD2,.,TGTGCCAGCAGGTCGGGACTAGCGGGGAACACCGGGGAGCTGTTTTTT,CASRSGLAGNTGELFF
TRBJ2-2,TRBV29-1,.,.,TGCAGCGTTGTGTTGGGGGACACCGGGGAGCTGTTTTTT,CSVVLGDTGELFF
TRBJ2-1,TRBV4-3,TRBD2,few,TGCGCCAGCAGCCGCTCCGCTGCTAGCGGGAGGATTAATGAGCAGTTCTTC,CASSRSAASGRINEQFF
TRBJ2-1,TRBV12-3/TRBV12-4,TRBD2,.,TGTGCCAGCAGTCCAGGGACTAGCGGGAGGTTCAATGAGCAGTTCTTC,CASSPGTSGRFNEQFF
TRBJ1-5,TRBV6-2/TRBV6-3,.,.,TGTGCCAGCAGAGAGGGTTACCAGCCCCAGCATTTT,CASREGYQPQHF
TRBJ1-2,TRBV11-2,.,.,TGTGCCAGCAGCTCGGAGGGGAATGGCTACACCTTC,CASSSEGNGYTF
TRBJ2-7,TRBV5-5,.,many,TGTGCCAGCAGCTTCTTTACGGAGGGCGAGCAGTACTTC,CASSFFTEGEQYF
TRBJ2-1,TRBV12-3/TRBV12-4,.,.,TGTGCCAGCAGGCGGACTTCCCCTGAGCAGTTCTTC,CASRRTSPEQFF
TRBJ1-2,TRBV29-1,.,.,TGCAGCGGTAACACAGGGAAGGGTGGCTACACCTTC,CSGNTGKGGYTF
TRBJ2-1,TRBV6-5,TRBD2,.,TGTGCCAGCAGAAAGCGGGGTGCCCGGGGAGAGCAGTTCTTC,CASRKRGARGEQFF
TRBJ2-1,TRBV29-1,TRBD1,.,TGCAGCGCGACTACAGACAGGGCGAGGTTGAATGAGCAGTTCTTC,CSATTDRARLNEQFF
TRBJ2-7,TRBV11-2,.,.,TGTGCCAGCAGCTCCCTCCGGGACAAATCCTACGAGCAGTACTTC,CASSSLRDKSYEQYF
TRBJ2-7,TRBV2,.,.,TGTGCCAGCACCCGGCAGCCAAACTCGGGCGAGCAGTACTTC,CASTRQPNSGEQYF
TRBJ2-7,TRBV20-1,.,.,TGCAGTGCCACTCCCGGGACGGAGGGATACGAGCAGTACTTC,CSATPGTEGYEQYF
TRBJ2-5,TRBV7-9,TRBD2,.,TGTGCCAGCGGGAGGGCCAAGGAAGAGACCCAGTACTTC,CASGRAKEETQYF
TRBJ2-1,TRBV19,TRBD2,once,TGTGCCAGTAGTAGGACTAGCGGGGGGGCCGGGTCCTACAATGAGCAGTTCTTC,CASSRTSGGAGSYNEQFF
TRBJ2-1,TRBV7-9,.,few,TGTGCCAGCAGCCCCTCACACGCGCCCAATGAGCAGTTCTTC,CASSPSHAPNEQFF
TRBJ1-1,TRBV20-1,.,.,TGCAGTGCTAGAGATCCTGGCAAACATCCGAACACTGAAGCTTTCTTT,CSARDPGKHPNTEAFF
TRBJ1-2,TRBV29-1,TRBD1,.,TGCAGCGTTAGGGACAGCTACTATGGCTACACCTTC,CSVRDSYYGYTF
TRBJ2-7,TRBV30,TRBD2,.,TGTGCCTGGAGTGAAGGAGTAGCGGGAGACTACGAGCAGTACTTC,CAWSEGVAGDYEQYF
TRBJ2-7,TRBV19,.,few,TGTGCCAGTAGTATTCGCCCAGGGAAGGACGAGCAGTACTTC,CASSIRPGKDEQYF
TRBJ1-1,TRBV6-5,.,.,TGTGCCAGCACGGACAGCCTCCTAGGGAACACTGAAGCTTTCTTT,CASTDSLLGNTEAFF
TRBJ1-1,TRBV20-1,.,.,TGCAGTGCTAGAGATGACCCCGACACTGAAGCTTTCTTT,CSARDDPDTEAFF
TRBJ2-1,TRBV5-1,TRBD2,.,TGCGCCAGCAGCGAAGGACTAGCGGGCTACAATGAGCAGTTCTTC,CASSEGLAGYNEQFF
TRBJ2-3,TRBV29-1,TRBD2,few,TGCAGCCATAGGGGAGGGGCCACAGATACGCAGTATTTT,CSHRGGATDTQYF
TRBJ2-1,TRBV5-1,TRBD2,few,TGCGCCAGCAGCTTGGCTACTAGCGGGAGGGCTGAGCAGTTCTTC,CASSLATSGRAEQFF
TRBJ2-7,TRBV27,TRBD1,many,TGTGCCAGCAGTTCCCCGGGACAGGGGGCTTGGGAGCAGTACTTC,CASSSPGQGAWEQYF
TRBJ2-7,TRBV7-2,TRBD2,.,TGTGCCAGCAGCTTAGGTGGGATAGCGGGGTACGGCGAGCAGTACTTC,CASSLGGIAGYGEQYF
TRBJ2-3,TRBV5-1,TRBD1,many,TGCGCCAGCAGCTGGAACAGGGGGCGCACAGATACGCAGTATTTT,CASSWNRGRTDTQYF
TRBJ2-7,TRBV7-2,TRBD2,few,TGTGCCAGCAGTCAGCGGGAGACTCACGAGCAGTACTTC,CASSQRETHEQYF
TRBJ2-7,TRBV27,.,.,TGTGCCAGCAGTTTCCCGAACTACGAGCAGTACTTC,CASSFPNYEQYF
TRBJ1-2,TRBV3-1,.,few,TGTGCCAGCAGCCAAGTGGCCCTCGTCGGGTCCCCTAACTATGGCTACACCTTC,CASSQVALVGSPNYGYTF
TRBJ2-3,TRBV18,.,.,TGTGCCAGCTCACCCAGGCAAGAGAGCACAGATACGCAGTATTTT,CASSPRQESTDTQYF
TRBJ2-2,TRBV7-8,.,.,TGTGCCAGCAGCTTAGCGATCCGGCGGAACACCGGGGAGCTGTTTTTT,CASSLAIRRNTGELFF
TRBJ2-1,TRBV10-3,TRBD1,.,TGTGCCATCAGTGGGACAGGGGGCATAGAGCAGTTCTTC,CAISGTGGIEQFF
TRBJ2-3,TRBV12-3/TRBV12-4,TRBD2,.,TGTGCCAGCAGCCATAGCGGGGGCGGTACAGATACGCAGTATTTT,CASSHSGGGTDTQYF
TRBJ2-3,TRBV7-2,TRBD2,many,TGTGCCAGTACTAGCGGGAGGGCCTCACAGGATACGCAGTATTTT,CASTSGRASQDTQYF
TRBJ2-7,TRBV7-8,TRBD1,many,TGTGCCAGCAGCTTGCGACAGGGGGCATACGAGCAGTACTTC,CASSLRQGAYEQYF
TRBJ2-1,TRBV19,TRBD1,.,TGTGCCAGGCCGACCCAGGGGGCCTACAATGAGCAGTTCTTC,CARPTQGAYNEQFF
TRBJ2-1,TRBV29-1,TRBD2,.,TGCAGCGTGGGGGACTACCCCAATGAGCAGTTCTTC,CSVGDYPNEQFF
TRBJ2-3,TRBV5-1,.,.,TGCGCCAGCAGCTTCACGGGGGGCCAGGGAGATACGCAGTATTTT,CASSFTGGQGDTQYF
TRBJ2-7,TRBV5-1,.,.,TGCGCCAGCAGCCCGTTGTCCCAGGGTAAGATATACGAGCAGTACTTC,CASSPLSQGKIYEQYF
TRBJ2-5,TRBV9,.,few,TGTGCCGAAGGGGGGGAGACCCAGTACTTC,CAEGGETQYF